This T cell receptor beta chain originates from a study of blood T cell repertoires in COVID-19. Grouping used clinical history reported by participants in a survey and questionnaire. The V segment lost 0 bases and the J segment 5 bases; nucleotides outside the gene matches: 5. CDR1 SGDLS and CDR2 YYNGEE come from the germline V gene. The CDR3 covers 15 residues. Original analysis: Cell counts per sample came from amplifying reference gene primers. Only in-frame clones appear in the TCRdb table, and some are missing; sequencing was by immunoSEQ multiplex PCR. V and J calls and clone size are those listed in that table; D and trimming were worked out from the DNA. Seen here are around 220,000 clones, approximately 90% observed once, and the top ten hold approximately 2%.

This clonotype originated in a woman in her late teens or twenties who had recovered from COVID-19. The chain is built from TRBV9 and TRBJ2-1; 7 bases line up with TRBD1. The sample was PBMCs or T cells enriched from blood (not recorded which). CDR3 in amino acids: CASSVGTGRNNEQFF. The DNA of the CDR3 is TGTGCCAGCAGCGTAGGGACAGGTCGAAACAATGAGCAGTTCTTC.